These 25 T cell receptor beta chains originate from one sample sequenced in a study of T cells in localized non-small cell lung cancer. The data were produced by immunoSEQ multiplex PCR, yet TCRdb's version contains in-frame clones alone and is incomplete. The sample has about 17,000 clones; about four fifths are singletons. The sample consisted of peripheral blood, taken before any cancer treatment. The source is a male donor older than 55 with stage III lung adenocarcinoma.

This chain joins TRBV18 and TRBJ2-7, with a possible D match to TRBD1 (6 bases). Germline V gene lookup returns CDR1 KGHSH and CDR2 LQKENI. The germline V and J ends were trimmed by 6 bases and 3 bases, with 24 bases remaining between them. The CDR3 is 17 amino acids. The CDR3 spells CASSIDGTTYGDYEQYF. In DNA form, the CDR3 reads TGTGCCAGCTCCATAGACGGGACAACGTATGGGGACTACGAGCAGTACTTC.

The chain combines TRBV11-2 with TRBJ2-7; TRBD2 agrees at 7 bases. Looked up from germline, CDR1 is SGHAT and CDR2 is FQNNGV. J lost 2 bases, V lost 7 bases, and 20 bases had no gene match. The CDR3 runs 18 residues. The chain's CDR3 is CASTSHTMVGGSTYEQYF. CDR3 coding DNA: TGTGCCAGCACCTCGCATACTATGGTCGGGGGGAGCACCTACGAGCAGTACTTC.

A few counts support this clone. The V gene is TRBV6-1, the J gene TRBJ1-5; 12 bases are a match to TRBD1. Germline assignment: CDR1 MNHNS and CDR2 SASEGT. The V and J ends lost 4 bases and 6 bases, in that order; junction bases with no gene match: 4. The CDR3 extends over 15 amino acids. The CDR3 loop is CASSVGTGGRQPQHF. The CDR3 DNA reads as TGTGCCAGCAGTGTAGGGACAGGGGGCCGTCAGCCCCAGCATTTT.

The V gene is TRBV27, the J gene TRBJ2-2; unclear D gene. The CDR3 covers 16 residues. Trimming removed 5 bases at V and 4 bases at J, with 17 bases between. Germline CDR1 reads MNHEY; CDR2 reads SMNVEV (reference sequence). CDR3 region: CASSPSELVGTGELFF. The CDR3 DNA reads as TGTGCCAGCAGTCCCTCCGAGCTAGTGGGCACCGGGGAGCTGTTTTTT.

The rearrangement joins TRBV5-5 to TRBJ2-1; no definite D call. V shed 3 bases and J shed 4 bases, with 11 bases lying between them. Germline loops: CDR1 SGHKS, CDR2 YYEKEE (reference sequence). This CDR3 contains 14 residues. The CDR3 region has the DNA TGTGCCAGCAGCTGGAGAGACGGTTACAATGAGCAGTTCTTC. Encoded protein: CASSWRDGYNEQFF.

The J gene is TRBJ1-4, the V gene TRBV5-1; weak D call: TRBD1 (5 bases). Trimming pared 4 bases from V and 5 bases from J, leaving 12 bases between. In germline, CDR1 is SGHRS, CDR2 YFSETQ. This CDR3 region has 14 residues. CDR3 DNA sequence: TGCGCCAGCAGCCGTGCAGGGTACAATGAAAAACTGTTTTTT. Amino acids: CASSRAGYNEKLFF.

A single count supports this clone. The gene calls are TRBV11-3 and TRBJ1-1; 11 bases fit TRBD1. The germline gives CDR1 SGHNT, CDR2 YENEEA. V lost 1 base, J lost 5 bases, and 6 bases stayed unmatched. The length of the CDR3 is 16 residues. CDR3 sequence reads: CASSLVGQGEDTEAFF. DNA for the CDR3: TGTGCCAGCAGCTTAGTGGGACAGGGGGAAGATACTGAAGCTTTCTTT.

The chain joins TRBV7-2 to TRBJ1-2, with D possibly being TRBD1 (6 bases). Between the trimmed V and J ends, which lost 0 bases and 3 bases, there was a span of 14 bases. The CDR3 contains 16 residues. Germline CDR1 is SGHTA and CDR2 is FQGNSA. The DNA for the CDR3 is TGTGCCAGCAGCTTAGCGGGGGGGGCAACCCACTATGGCTACACCTTC. It codes for CASSLAGGATHYGYTF.

This clone was seen only once. The CDR3 nucleotides are TGTGCCAGCAGTTACTCGCCGGTGGACAGGTCCTACGAGCAGTACTTC. This encodes CASSYSPVDRSYEQYF. The gene calls are TRBV6-5 and TRBJ2-7, with TRBD1 matching 7 bases. CDR1 and CDR2 from the germline V gene are MNHEY and SVGAGI. The CDR3 runs 16 residues. After removal of 0 bases from V and 1 base from J, the junction contained 6 bases not matched to a gene.

The chain uses TRBV5-6 and TRBJ2-1; D gene uncertain. CDR3 length equals 16 residues. Per the germline V gene, CDR1 is SGHDT and CDR2 is YYEEEE. V lost 0 bases to trimming and J lost 8 bases, with 18 bases between them. The CDR3 protein is CASSLALGGAFDEQFF. The CDR3 region has the DNA TGTGCCAGCAGCTTGGCACTGGGCGGAGCTTTCGATGAGCAGTTCTTC.

This chain links TRBV30 with TRBJ2-5; TRBD2 is a possible D gene (5 bases). Germline-derived CDR1 and CDR2 are GTSNPN and SVGIG (reference sequence). V was cut by 5 bases and J by 5 bases, with 12 bases left in between. This CDR3 contains 12 residues. CDR3 bases: TGTGCCTGGTCGACGGGAACCGAGACCCAGTACTTC. Protein: CAWSTGTETQYF.

V usage is TRBV5-4 and J usage is TRBJ1-2; D is uncertain. The CDR3 totals 13 residues. The V gene's germline CDR1 is SGHNT and CDR2 YYREEE (reference sequence). Deletions cut 4 bases from V and 4 bases from J, with 11 bases between. CDR3 region: CASSQGNSYGYTF. In DNA form, the CDR3 reads TGTGCCAGCAGCCAAGGGAACAGCTATGGCTACACCTTC.

To note about this clone: This specimen includes other DNA sequences encoding the same CDR3. The V call is TRBV4-1, the J call TRBJ1-2; 7 nucleotides line up with TRBD1. Germline assignment: CDR1 MGHRA and CDR2 YSYEKL. This CDR3 is 15 amino acids long. V shed 1 base, J shed 0 bases, and the junction held 2 bases outside the gene matches. The DNA of the CDR3 is TGCGCCAGCAGCCAAGGGACAGGAACTAACTATGGCTACACCTTC. It is translated as CASSQGTGTNYGYTF.

The rearrangement joins TRBV5-6 to TRBJ1-2; D remains ambiguous. Trimming cost V 0 bases and J 0 bases, with 3 bases left between them. The CDR3 consists of 13 residues. Germline V gives CDR1 SGHDT, CDR2 YYEEEE. The CDR3 nucleotides read TGTGCCAGCAGCTTGGCCACTAACTATGGCTACACCTTC. Translating gives CASSLATNYGYTF. The full variable domain, its missing parts supplied by reference TRBV5-6 and TRBJ1-2, is DAGVTQSPTHLIKTRGQQVTLRCSPKSGHDTVSWYQQALGQGPQFIFQYYEEEERQRGNFPDRFSGHQFPNYSSELNVNALLLGDSALYLCASSLATNYGYTFGSGTRLTVV.

J is TRBJ1-2 and V is TRBV6-5; 11 positions match TRBD1. The V gene's germline CDR1 is MNHEY and CDR2 SVGAGI. V lost 5 bases and J lost 10; bases outside the gene matches: 6. CDR3 length equals 13 residues. The CDR3 DNA is TGTGCCAGCAGTGAAGGACAGGGGGCCCCCTACACCTTC. Encoded protein: CASSEGQGAPYTF.

This clone was detected a few times. The chain has TRBV9 and TRBJ2-2; D remains ambiguous. Looked up from germline, CDR1 is SGDLS and CDR2 is YYNGEE. Trimming left V 0 bases short and J 2 bases short, with 2 bases between. The CDR3 length is 13 residues. CDR3 DNA sequence: TGTGCCAGCAGCGTAGGAAACACCGGGGAGCTGTTTTTT. It specifies CASSVGNTGELFF.

With regard to this clone: Additional DNA sequences in this sample encode the identical CDR3. The V call is TRBV6-4, the J call TRBJ1-2, with D unresolved. V dropped 5 bases and J dropped 4 bases, with 17 bases sitting between them. Per the germline V gene, CDR1 is MRHNA and CDR2 is SNTAGT. This CDR3 has 15 residues. The CDR3 protein is CASSPGPLGSYGYTF. The CDR3 DNA sequence: TGTGCCAGCAGTCCAGGACCTCTCGGGTCCTATGGCTACACCTTC.

On this clone: Within the sample, other DNA sequences also encode this same CDR3. The chain is built from TRBV7-9 and TRBJ2-3; TRBD1 matches at 11 bases. The V and J ends lost 7 bases and 3 bases, in that order; junction bases with no gene match: 12. In germline, CDR1 is SEHNR, CDR2 FQNEAQ (reference sequence). The CDR3 consists of 17 residues. The DNA of the CDR3 is TGTGCCAGCACTCAGGCCTCGGACAGGGGGCGGACAGATACGCAGTATTTT. This codes for CASTQASDRGRTDTQYF.

This rearrangement joins TRBV25-1 to TRBJ2-1; 7 bases map to TRBD2. CDR3 size: 15 residues. CDR1 is MGHDK, CDR2 SYGVNS, per germline. Trimming cost V 3 bases and J 6 bases; bases outside gene matches: 8. In DNA, the CDR3 is TGTGCCAGCAGTGATTGGGCAGGGAGGGCCAATGAGCAGTTCTTC. As protein: CASSDWAGRANEQFF.

The chain joins TRBV5-1 to TRBJ2-1, with TRBD2 identical over 9 bases. Germline CDR1 is SGHRS and CDR2 is YFSETQ. The CDR3 is 16 amino acids. Unmatched junction bases numbered 7, after V lost 4 bases and J lost 2 bases. This CDR3 reads CASSPSSGAPYNEQFF. In DNA, the CDR3 is TGCGCCAGCAGCCCCTCTAGCGGGGCGCCCTACAATGAGCAGTTCTTC. Full variable domain (outside the CDR3, taken from reference TRBV5-1 and TRBJ2-1): KAGVTQTPRYLIKTRGQQVTLSCSPISGHRSVSWYQQTPGQGLQFLFEYFSETQRNKGNFPGRFSGRQFSNSRSEMNVSTLELGDSALYLCASSPSSGAPYNEQFFGPGTRLTVL.

The chain has TRBV7-9 and TRBJ2-7; D unresolved. The CDR3 totals 11 residues. The germline V gene encodes CDR1 SEHNR and CDR2 FQNEAQ (reference sequence). V was shortened by 2 bases and J by 6 bases, with 5 bases between the two germline ends. The DNA for the CDR3 is TGTGCCAGCAGCTTAACCGGCGAGCAGTACTTC. This translates into CASSLTGEQYF.

This sequence joins TRBV6-1 and TRBJ2-5, with a tentative D call TRBD1 (6 bases). The end of the DNA is better explained by TRBJ2-7, so the J call may be wrong. This CDR3 is 14 amino acids long. From germline, CDR1 is MNHNS and CDR2 SASEGT. CDR3: CVTCLDSNSYEQYF. In nucleotides, the CDR3 is TGTGTCACGTGTCTGGACAGTAATTCCTACGAGCAGTACTTC.

The rearrangement links TRBV2 to TRBJ1-5; D might be TRBD1 (6 bases). The V gene lost 9 bases and the J gene lost 6 bases, with 18 bases spanning the gap. This CDR3 is built from 14 residues. Germline V gives CDR1 SNHLY, CDR2 FYNNEI. This CDR3 reads CASTGRPEGQPQHF. The CDR3 nucleotides read TGTGCCAGTACAGGGCGGCCAGAGGGTCAGCCCCAGCATTTT. Full variable domain (rest looked up from reference TRBV2 and TRBJ1-5): EPEVTQTPSHQVTQMGQEVILRCVPISNHLYFYWYRQILGQKVEFLVSFYNNEISEKSEIFDDQFSVERPDGSNFTLKIRSTKLEDSAMYFCASTGRPEGQPQHFGDGTRLSIL.

J is TRBJ2-3 and V is TRBV11-3; D possibly matches TRBD1 or TRBD2 (6 bases each). Trimming removed 5 bases at V and 6 bases at J, with 18 bases between. Per the germline V gene, CDR1 is SGHNT and CDR2 is YENEEA. The CDR3 is 15 amino acids. The CDR3 DNA reads TGTGCCAGCAGCCCGGGACTCGGGGGCTTGGATACGCAGTATTTT. The encoded protein is CASSPGLGGLDTQYF.

This clone has more than one count but fewer than ten. The chain employs TRBV5-6 and TRBJ2-7; perhaps TRBD2 as D (5 bases). V was cut by 6 bases and J by 2 bases, with 18 bases left in between. The V gene's germline CDR1 is SGHDT and CDR2 YYEEEE. The CDR3 is made up of 15 amino acids. The CDR3 sequence is CASTPTPTGTYEQYF. DNA of the CDR3: TGTGCCAGCACCCCCACCCCAACGGGGACCTACGAGCAGTACTTC.